Presented here are 29 T cell receptor beta chains from one specimen sequenced in a study of blood T cell repertoires in COVID-19. TCRdb keeps only in-frame clones here, not all; method: immunoSEQ multiplex PCR. The profile shows 20,000 to 25,000 clones, around 75% of them singletons. The sequencing sample was made of peripheral blood. All receptors come from a woman aged 80 or over with acute or convalescent COVID-19.

This clone was picked up a small number of times. J is TRBJ2-7 and V is TRBV3-1 (or the pseudogene TRBV3-2); no firm D call. CDR3 length: 13 amino acids. CDR1 is LGHDT and CDR2 is YNNKEL in the germline V gene (reference sequence). Trimming pared 4 bases from V and 3 bases from J, leaving 10 bases between. CDR3 sequence (DNA): TGTGCCAGCAGCCTGACTCATGGCTACGAGCAGTACTTC. Protein product: CASSLTHGYEQYF.

J is TRBJ1-2 and V is TRBV4-3, with no clear D. V was shortened by 1 base and J by 8 bases, with 11 bases between the two germline ends. There are 13 residues in the CDR3. Per germline, CDR1 LGHNA and CDR2 YSLEER. CDR3 loop: CASSQAGGWGYTF. The CDR3 DNA reads as TGCGCCAGCAGCCAAGCTGGCGGATGGGGCTACACCTTC.

The chain carries TRBV6-2 or TRBV6-3 and TRBJ1-2; 7 nucleotides align to TRBD1. The J segment lost 4 bases and the V segment lost 5 bases, leaving 16 bases of the junction unmatched. The CDR3 spans 17 residues. The germline gives CDR1 MNHEY, CDR2 SVGEGT. This chain's CDR3 is CASSLPTGTASAYGYTF. In DNA form, the CDR3 reads TGTGCCAGCAGTCTCCCGACAGGGACTGCCTCGGCCTATGGCTACACCTTC.

The chain recombines TRBV29-1 with TRBJ2-3; no clear D. The CDR3 is made up of 11 amino acids. Germline V lookup: CDR1 SQVTM, CDR2 ANQGSEA. The V gene lost 7 bases and the J gene lost 0 bases, with 5 bases spanning the gap. In DNA, the CDR3 is TGCAGCGCCTCTAGCACAGATACGCAGTATTTT. This sequence encodes CSASSTDTQYF.

This clone was detected only a few times. The chain has TRBV5-1 and TRBJ1-1; D remains ambiguous. There are 14 residues in the CDR3. The V end was cut by 1 base, the J end by 5 bases, with 12 bases between. Germline CDR1 SGHRS, CDR2 YFSETQ. Here the CDR3 reads CASSLSVPRTEAFF. CDR3 in DNA: TGCGCCAGCAGCTTGAGTGTCCCGAGGACTGAAGCTTTCTTT.

This clone has a single count. This rearrangement joins TRBV6-6 to TRBJ2-1; TRBD1 aligns across 7 bases. The CDR3 loop spans 14 amino acids. Looked up from germline, CDR1 is MNHNY and CDR2 is SVGAGI (reference sequence). The V segment lost 6 bases and the J segment 2 bases; nucleotides outside the gene matches: 4. The CDR3 sequence is CASRTGQAYNEQFF. Here the CDR3 DNA reads TGTGCCAGCAGGACAGGGCAGGCCTACAATGAGCAGTTCTTC.

This chain uses TRBV19 with TRBJ1-1; TRBD1 might be the D (6 bases). This CDR3 has 14 residues. V was pared by 3 bases and J by 1 base, with 9 bases between. From germline, CDR1 is LNHDA and CDR2 SQIVND (reference sequence). This chain's CDR3 is CASSIGQTNTEAFF. CDR3 coding DNA: TGTGCCAGTAGTATCGGACAGACGAACACTGAAGCTTTCTTT.

This clone was observed a single time. The chain employs TRBV5-4 and TRBJ2-1, with 8 bases fitting TRBD1. With 0 bases clipped from V and 0 bases from J, the junction kept 5 bases outside the gene matches. Germline values: CDR1 SGHNT, CDR2 YYREEE (reference sequence). The CDR3 is 17 amino acids. The CDR3 sequence is CASSLGQGLSSYNEQFF. The CDR3 nucleotides are TGTGCCAGCAGCTTGGGACAGGGGCTCAGCTCCTACAATGAGCAGTTCTTC.

The chain recombines TRBV3-1 (or the pseudogene TRBV3-2) with TRBJ2-3; TRBD2 matches at 8 bases. V lost 1 base to trimming and J lost 0 bases; unmatched junction nucleotides: 6. The CDR3 spans 17 residues. The V gene's germline CDR1 is LGHDT and CDR2 YNNKEL (reference sequence). CDR3 loop: CASSQGVAGTSTDTQYF. The CDR3 DNA is TGTGCCAGCAGCCAAGGAGTAGCGGGGACTAGCACAGATACGCAGTATTTT.

In its sample, this clone was seen once. V gene TRBV6-6 combines with J gene TRBJ2-6; D is possibly TRBD2 (5 bases). Trimming took off 8 bases at V and 1 base at J, with 6 bases between the two ends. Germline assignment: CDR1 MNHNY and CDR2 SVGAGI (reference sequence). This CDR3 has 13 amino acids. CDR3 sequence: CASGESGANVLTF. Written as DNA, the CDR3 is TGTGCCAGCGGGGAGTCTGGGGCCAACGTCCTGACTTTC.

The CDR3 is CAWSVSGRVTDTQYF. The CDR3 DNA reads as TGTGCCTGGAGTGTATCCGGGAGGGTCACAGATACGCAGTATTTT. The chain carries TRBV30 and TRBJ2-3; the match to TRBD2 covers 8 bases. This CDR3 has 15 amino acids. Germline CDR1 GTSNPN, CDR2 SVGIG (reference sequence). V shed 0 bases, J shed 2 bases, and the junction held 4 bases outside the gene matches.

The rearrangement uses TRBV5-6 and TRBJ2-5; 8 nucleotides match TRBD2. The germline V gene has CDR1 SGHDT and CDR2 YYEEEE. This CDR3 is 15 amino acids long. Trimming removed 6 bases from V and 4 bases from J; junction bases left unmatched: 11. The CDR3 DNA follows: TGTGCCAGCACTAGCGGGTCAAGGAGCAGAGAGACCCAGTACTTC. This sequence encodes CASTSGSRSRETQYF.

The rearrangement uses TRBV19 and TRBJ1-5, with 7 nucleotides matching TRBD1. Germline values: CDR1 LNHDA, CDR2 SQIVND (reference sequence). The CDR3 consists of 17 residues. V lost 4 bases to trimming and J lost 3 bases; unmatched junction nucleotides: 12. This CDR3 is CASSRLWSDRVNQPQHF. As DNA, the CDR3 is TGTGCCAGTAGTAGACTTTGGAGCGACAGGGTCAATCAGCCCCAGCATTTT.

The chain links TRBV6-5 to TRBJ2-3; weak D call: TRBD2 (6 bases). Per germline, CDR1 MNHEY and CDR2 SVGAGI. This CDR3 region has 13 residues. V gave up 6 bases and J gave up 7 bases, with 14 bases separating them. In DNA form, the CDR3 reads TGTGCCAGCAGGTGGGCTAGCGAACATACGCAGTATTTT. Its protein is CASRWASEHTQYF.

V and J are TRBV10-3 and TRBJ2-7; weak D call: TRBD2 (6 bases). This CDR3 spans 12 amino acids. V lost 6 bases to trimming and J lost 1 base, with 7 bases between them. Per germline, CDR1 ENHRY and CDR2 SYGVKD. CDR3 in amino acids: CAIRRDSYEQYF. The CDR3 nucleotides read TGTGCCATCAGGCGGGATTCCTACGAGCAGTACTTC.

The CDR3 spells CASSQVGTGIDEQFF. Written as DNA, the CDR3 is TGCGCCAGCAGCCAAGTAGGGACAGGGATAGATGAGCAGTTCTTC. The chain combines TRBV4-1 with TRBJ2-1, with TRBD1 matching 9 bases. V was pared by 1 base and J by 8 bases, with 6 bases of the junction left unmatched. This CDR3 has 15 amino acids. Germline V CDR1 and CDR2: MGHRA, YSYEKL.

The rearrangement links TRBV18 to TRBJ1-3; TRBD1 aligns across 7 bases. The CDR3 sequence is 16 residues long. CDR1 and CDR2 (germline): KGHSH, LQKENI. Trimming cost V 4 bases and J 0 bases; bases outside gene matches: 6. CDR3 loop: CASSLGQADSGNTIYF. As DNA, the CDR3 is TGTGCCAGCTCACTAGGACAGGCCGACTCTGGAAACACCATATATTTT.

This sequence joins TRBV9 and TRBJ1-3; D remains unclear. The CDR3 is 15 amino acids. Germline values: CDR1 SGDLS, CDR2 YYNGEE. The ends were cut back, 0 bases at V and 6 bases at J, with 13 bases in the middle. CDR3 nucleotides: TGTGCCAGCAGCGTAGCTGCCGGAGAGGCAAACACCATATATTTT. It specifies CASSVAAGEANTIYF.

The chain joins TRBV29-1 to TRBJ1-2; maybe TRBD1 (5 bases). Per germline, CDR1 SQVTM and CDR2 ANQGSEA. The CDR3 consists of 15 residues. Trimming removed 2 bases from V and 5 bases from J, with 18 bases in between. CDR3 in amino acids: CSVEWGTRGGYGYTF. The DNA of the CDR3 is TGCAGCGTTGAATGGGGGACTCGGGGTGGGTATGGCTACACCTTC. The full variable domain, in which reference TRBV29-1 and TRBJ1-2 provide the parts outside the CDR3, is SAVISQKPSRDICQRGTSLTIQCQVDSQVTMMFWYRQQPGQSLTLIATANQGSEATYESGFVIDKFPISRPNLTFSTLTVSNMSPEDSSIYLCSVEWGTRGGYGYTFGSGTRLTVV.

The V gene is TRBV11-2, the J gene TRBJ2-5; TRBD2 might be the D (6 bases). Looked up from germline, CDR1 is SGHAT and CDR2 is FQNNGV. The CDR3 is 16 amino acids. The V and J ends lost 2 bases and 1 base respectively, with 14 bases between them. The CDR3 nucleotides are TGTGCCAGCAGCTTAATTCTAGCGCAGGGCCAAGAGACCCAGTACTTC. This translates into CASSLILAQGQETQYF.

The chain combines TRBV5-6 with TRBJ2-1; 10 positions agree with TRBD2. The CDR3 is 18 residues long. The germline V gene encodes CDR1 SGHDT and CDR2 YYEEEE. The J segment lost 5 bases and the V segment lost 0 bases, leaving 11 bases of the junction unmatched. CDR3 loop: CASSLGTSGGWSHNEQFF. Here the CDR3 DNA reads TGTGCCAGCAGCTTGGGGACTAGCGGAGGATGGTCGCACAATGAGCAGTTCTTC.

This rearrangement joins TRBV19 to TRBJ1-5; D call uncertain. The CDR3 loop spans 15 amino acids. The ends were cut back, 4 bases at V and 2 bases at J, with 12 bases in the middle. Per germline, CDR1 LNHDA and CDR2 SQIVND (reference sequence). In nucleotides, the CDR3 is TGTGCCAGTAGTACGCTCCTCGGAGGCAATCAGCCCCAGCATTTT. Translated: CASSTLLGGNQPQHF.

The J gene is TRBJ1-1, the V gene TRBV27, with D possibly being TRBD1 (5 bases). CDR3 length equals 14 residues. V lost 8 bases and J lost 7, with 20 bases in between. CDR1 is MNHEY and CDR2 is SMNVEV in the germline V gene (reference sequence). DNA for the CDR3: TGTGCCAGCCGCTATTCGATGGGGGGGGGTGAAGCTTTCTTT. This encodes CASRYSMGGGEAFF.

V usage is TRBV12-5 and J usage is TRBJ1-2; no reliable D call. V gave up 6 bases and J gave up 3 bases, with 14 bases separating them. The CDR3 length is 14 residues. CDR1 is LGHNT and CDR2 is FRNRAP in the germline V gene. The CDR3 coding sequence is TGTGCTAGTGGGCCAAACGGGATCTACTATGGCTACACCTTC. Translated: CASGPNGIYYGYTF.

The rearrangement links TRBV18 to TRBJ1-1, with 10 bases fitting TRBD1. This CDR3 has 14 residues. Losses at the gene ends were 2 bases for V and 5 bases for J; bases not matched to a gene: 2. The germline V gene has CDR1 KGHSH and CDR2 LQKENI. The DNA for the CDR3 is TGTGCCAGCTCACCAAGGGGACAGGGGACTGAAGCTTTCTTT. It translates to CASSPRGQGTEAFF.

The chain couples TRBV5-1 to TRBJ2-1; TRBD2 agrees at 10 bases. J was trimmed by 8 bases and V by 2 bases; bases with no gene match: 10. CDR1 is SGHRS and CDR2 is YFSETQ in the germline V gene. This CDR3 has 16 residues. DNA of the CDR3: TGCGCCAGCAGCTTAACTAGCGGGGACCCATGGGATGAGCAGTTCTTC. It yields the protein CASSLTSGDPWDEQFF.

Here the CDR3 DNA reads TGTGCCTGCCAACAGGGCCCCGGGGATGGCTACACCTTC. Its protein product is CACQQGPGDGYTF. The chain uses TRBV30 and TRBJ1-2, with a weak D call TRBD1 (6 bases). V lost 6 bases, J lost 6 bases, and 17 bases lay in between. The CDR3 consists of 13 residues. CDR1 and CDR2 (germline): GTSNPN, SVGIG (reference sequence).

This chain links TRBV30 with TRBJ2-1; the D gene is possibly TRBD2 (6 bases). This CDR3 region has 14 residues. V lost 1 base and J 10 bases, leaving 17 bases between the germline ends. Germline V gene lookup returns CDR1 GTSNPN and CDR2 SVGIG (reference sequence). The CDR3 here is CAWSGRDPAGEQFF. The CDR3 DNA follows: TGTGCCTGGAGTGGGCGGGACCCGGCAGGAGAGCAGTTCTTC.

This chain uses TRBV28 with TRBJ1-5; D ambiguous. The CDR3 runs 15 residues. V dropped 6 bases and J dropped 4 bases, with 16 bases sitting between them. Germline CDR1 MDHEN, CDR2 SYDVKM. Here the CDR3 DNA reads TGTGCCAGCAGGTCGACCGGGGTACCAAATCAGCCCCAGCATTTT. Protein: CASRSTGVPNQPQHF. Full variable domain (rest looked up from reference TRBV28 and TRBJ1-5): DVKVTQSSRYLVKRTGEKVFLECVQDMDHENMFWYRQDPGLGLRLIYFSYDVKMKEKGDIPEGYSVSREKKERFSLILESASTNQTSMYLCASRSTGVPNQPQHFGDGTRLSIL.